One and the same sample provided the 5 T cell receptor beta chains below, sequenced in a study of cytomegalovirus exposure and HLA in healthy donors. Use of 60 Vbeta and 13 Jbeta primers characterized the PCR. Using immunoSEQ multiplex PCR, the repertoire was profiled, and TCRdb retains in-frame clones only, with some absent. The sample lists around 150,000 clones, roughly 85% occurring once. The sample was PBMCs. These receptor sequences come from a man aged 35 to 55 in good health and CMV-seropositive.

This clone was observed a handful of times. V and J are TRBV19 and TRBJ2-1; the match to TRBD2 covers 12 bases. This CDR3 comprises 16 residues. J lost 8 bases, V lost 9 bases, and 14 bases had no gene match. Germline CDR1 reads LNHDA; CDR2 reads SQIVND (reference sequence). This chain's CDR3 is CASNLRGTSGYHEQFF. The CDR3 coding sequence is TGTGCCAGCAACCTCCGGGGGACTAGCGGGTATCATGAGCAGTTCTTC.

The rearrangement links TRBV6-5 to TRBJ2-1; a weak D match, TRBD2 (6 bases). This CDR3 is built from 11 residues. Trimming pared 2 bases from V and 15 bases from J, leaving 11 bases between. The germline gives CDR1 MNHEY, CDR2 SVGAGI. In DNA, the CDR3 is TGTGCCAGCAGTTACCAGACTAGTTGGTTCTTC. Translating gives CASSYQTSWFF.

This chain connects TRBV19 to TRBJ1-6, with a possible D match to TRBD1 (5 bases). Germline V lookup: CDR1 LNHDA, CDR2 SQIVND (reference sequence). This CDR3 has 13 amino acids. V was shortened by 3 bases and J by 6 bases, with 6 bases between the two germline ends. CDR3 DNA: TGTGCCAGTAGTATGGGGCCTAATTCACCCCTCCACTTT. This encodes CASSMGPNSPLHF.

V gene TRBV11-3 combines with J gene TRBJ1-1; D remains unclear. V lost 3 bases and J lost 0, with 8 bases in between. Looked up from germline, CDR1 is SGHNT and CDR2 is YENEEA. This CDR3 spans 14 amino acids. In DNA form, the CDR3 reads TGTGCCAGCAGCTTTTACTTCATGAACACTGAAGCTTTCTTT. Translation gives CASSFYFMNTEAFF.

V is TRBV7-9 and J is TRBJ1-5, with 9 bases matching TRBD1. In germline, CDR1 is SEHNR, CDR2 FQNEAQ (reference sequence). V dropped 3 bases and J dropped 2; count of bases not matched to a gene: 2. CDR3 length equals 15 residues. This CDR3 reads CASSFGTGRNQPQHF. The CDR3 coding sequence is TGTGCCAGCAGCTTCGGGACAGGGCGCAATCAGCCCCAGCATTTT.